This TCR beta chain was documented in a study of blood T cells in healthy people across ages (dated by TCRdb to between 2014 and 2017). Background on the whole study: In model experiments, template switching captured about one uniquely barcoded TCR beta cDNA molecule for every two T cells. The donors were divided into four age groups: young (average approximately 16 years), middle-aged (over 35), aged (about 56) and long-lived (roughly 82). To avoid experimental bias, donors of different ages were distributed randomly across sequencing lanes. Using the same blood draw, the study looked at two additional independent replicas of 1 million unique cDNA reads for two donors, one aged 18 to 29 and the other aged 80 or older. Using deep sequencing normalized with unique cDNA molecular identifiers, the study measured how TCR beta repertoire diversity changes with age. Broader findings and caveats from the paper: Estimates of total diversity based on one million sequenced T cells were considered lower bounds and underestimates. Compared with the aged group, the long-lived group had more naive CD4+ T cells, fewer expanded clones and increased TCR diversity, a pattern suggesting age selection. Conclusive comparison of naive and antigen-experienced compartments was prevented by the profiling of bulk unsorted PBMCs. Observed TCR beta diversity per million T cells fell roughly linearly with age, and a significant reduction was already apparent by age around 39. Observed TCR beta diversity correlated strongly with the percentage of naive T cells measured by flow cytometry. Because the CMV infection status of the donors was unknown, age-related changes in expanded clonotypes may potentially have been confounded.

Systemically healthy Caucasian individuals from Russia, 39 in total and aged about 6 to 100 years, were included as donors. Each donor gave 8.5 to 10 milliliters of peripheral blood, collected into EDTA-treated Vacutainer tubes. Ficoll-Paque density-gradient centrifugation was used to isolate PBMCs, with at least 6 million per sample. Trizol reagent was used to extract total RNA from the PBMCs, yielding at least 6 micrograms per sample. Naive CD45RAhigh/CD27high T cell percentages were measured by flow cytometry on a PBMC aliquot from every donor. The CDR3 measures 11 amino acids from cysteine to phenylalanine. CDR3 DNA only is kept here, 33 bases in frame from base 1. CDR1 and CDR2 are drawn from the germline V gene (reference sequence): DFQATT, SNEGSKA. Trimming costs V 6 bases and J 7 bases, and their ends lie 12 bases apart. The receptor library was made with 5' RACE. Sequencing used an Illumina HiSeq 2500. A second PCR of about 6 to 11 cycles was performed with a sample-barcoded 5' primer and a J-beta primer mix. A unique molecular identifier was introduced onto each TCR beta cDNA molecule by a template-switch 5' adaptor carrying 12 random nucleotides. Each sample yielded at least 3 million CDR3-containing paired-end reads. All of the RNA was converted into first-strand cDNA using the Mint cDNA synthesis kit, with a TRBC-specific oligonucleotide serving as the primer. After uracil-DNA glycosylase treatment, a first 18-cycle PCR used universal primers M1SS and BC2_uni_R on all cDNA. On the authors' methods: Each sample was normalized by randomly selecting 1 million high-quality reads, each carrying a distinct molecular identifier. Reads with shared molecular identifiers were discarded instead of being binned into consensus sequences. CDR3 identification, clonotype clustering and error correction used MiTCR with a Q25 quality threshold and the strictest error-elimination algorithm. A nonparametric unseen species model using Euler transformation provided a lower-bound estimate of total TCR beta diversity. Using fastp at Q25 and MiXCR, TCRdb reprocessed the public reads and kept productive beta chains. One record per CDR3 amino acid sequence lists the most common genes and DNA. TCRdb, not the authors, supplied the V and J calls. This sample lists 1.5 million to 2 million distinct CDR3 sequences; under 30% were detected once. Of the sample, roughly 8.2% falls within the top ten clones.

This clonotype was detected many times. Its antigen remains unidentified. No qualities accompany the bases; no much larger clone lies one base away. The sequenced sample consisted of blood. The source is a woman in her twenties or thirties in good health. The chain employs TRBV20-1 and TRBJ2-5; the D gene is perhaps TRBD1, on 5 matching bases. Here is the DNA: TGCAGTGCCGGTACCCAGGGGACCCAGTACTTC. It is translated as CSAGTQGTQYF.